A selection of T cell receptor beta chains follows, all from one sample in a study of shared clonotypes between healthy human individuals. TCRdb's copy holds only in-frame clones and misses some; the assay was immunoSEQ multiplex PCR. The sample holds 1,500,000 or so clones, 97% to 99% seen once. Sequenced material: naive CD4+ T cells sorted from blood. These receptors all stem from a man under 40 in good health. Each CDR3 is given without its conserved first and last residue.

len: 13
v_gene: TRBV5-1
j_gene: TRBJ1-1
CDR3aa: ASSLAASPGAEAF

len: 12
v_gene: TRBV2
j_gene: TRBJ2-3
CDR3aa: ASSTGRGSDTQY

len: 13
v_gene: TRBV5-4
j_gene: TRBJ2-7
CDR3aa: ASSSLAGGPNEQY

len: 12
v_gene: TRBV9
j_gene: TRBJ2-1
CDR3aa: ASSVSLRNNEQF

len: 15
v_gene: TRBV7-6
j_gene: TRBJ2-1
CDR3aa: ASSLVLPSSSYNEQF

len: 13
v_gene: TRBV11-2
j_gene: TRBJ2-2
CDR3aa: ASSLRSYDGGELF

len: 13
v_gene: TRBV11-2
j_gene: TRBJ2-1
CDR3aa: ASSHYTEKYNEQF

len: 9
v_gene: TRBV29-1
j_gene: TRBJ2-1
CDR3aa: SVASYNEQF

len: 12
v_gene: TRBV7-2
j_gene: TRBJ1-5
CDR3aa: ASSLEKGGLAQH

len: 9
v_gene: TRBV11-2
j_gene: TRBJ2-7
CDR3aa: ASSLGSEQY

len: 12
v_gene: TRBV5-1
j_gene: TRBJ1-5
CDR3aa: ASSLATGGQPQH

len: 13
v_gene: TRBV27
j_gene: TRBJ2-1
CDR3aa: ATLPGGSSYNEQF

len: 14
v_gene: TRBV15
j_gene: TRBJ2-1
CDR3aa: ATSIRTSGVYNEQF

len: 16
v_gene: TRBV5-1
j_gene: TRBJ1-1
CDR3aa: ASRGGQALPGVNTEAF

len: 12
v_gene: TRBV6-5
j_gene: TRBJ2-2
CDR3aa: APAPIANTGELF

len: 10
v_gene: TRBV9
j_gene: TRBJ2-5
CDR3aa: ASQLGAETQY

len: 12
v_gene: TRBV5-1
j_gene: TRBJ2-1
CDR3aa: ASFREGLNNEQF

len: 11
v_gene: TRBV28
j_gene: TRBJ1-1
CDR3aa: ASRNRVTGEAF

len: 13
v_gene: TRBV7-6
j_gene: TRBJ2-3
CDR3aa: ASSLDLRETDTQY

len: 9
v_gene: TRBV29-1
j_gene: TRBJ2-1
CDR3aa: SASGPNEQF

len: 10
v_gene: TRBV11-2
j_gene: TRBJ2-3
CDR3aa: ASSFFADTQY

len: 13
v_gene: TRBV28
j_gene: TRBJ2-7
CDR3aa: ASSQAGTSSYEQY

len: 17
v_gene: TRBV4-1
j_gene: TRBJ2-1
CDR3aa: ASSPIPRLAGGPYNEQF

len: 14
v_gene: TRBV4-3
j_gene: TRBJ2-3
CDR3aa: ASSLALGVRTDTQY

len: 10
v_gene: TRBV29-1
j_gene: TRBJ2-5
CDR3aa: SASEGSETQY

len: 12
v_gene: TRBV19
j_gene: TRBJ2-1
CDR3aa: ASSTGLAVYEQF

len: 14
v_gene: TRBV25-1
j_gene: TRBJ2-2
CDR3aa: ASRSIGLAMGGELF

len: 13
v_gene: TRBV2
j_gene: TRBJ2-7
CDR3aa: ASSDASGSFYEQY

len: 13
v_gene: TRBV28
j_gene: TRBJ2-5
CDR3aa: ASSVTGEARETQY

len: 11
v_gene: TRBV5-5
j_gene: TRBJ2-7
CDR3aa: ASGTGERNEQY

len: 13
v_gene: TRBV25-1
j_gene: TRBJ2-2
CDR3aa: ASSEAGRAAGELF

len: 9
v_gene: TRBV25-1
j_gene: TRBJ2-2
CDR3aa: ASSESGELF

len: 12
v_gene: TRBV5-4
j_gene: TRBJ2-2
CDR3aa: ASSRDRRTGELF

len: 12
v_gene: TRBV7-6
j_gene: TRBJ1-3
CDR3aa: ASSLNRAGNTIY

len: 14
v_gene: TRBV7-2
j_gene: TRBJ2-3
CDR3aa: ASSLELAGGQDTQY

len: 15
v_gene: TRBV29-1
j_gene: TRBJ2-1
CDR3aa: SVDFPGLFGKVNEQF

len: 12
v_gene: TRBV9
j_gene: TRBJ2-5
CDR3aa: ASSGDRGLETQY

len: 13
v_gene: TRBV9
j_gene: TRBJ2-7
CDR3aa: ASSVELAGTYEQY

len: 14
v_gene: TRBV5-1
j_gene: TRBJ2-3
CDR3aa: ASSPLTSGSPDTQY

len: 13
v_gene: TRBV7-2
j_gene: TRBJ2-5
CDR3aa: ASSLGSGRAGTQY

len: 14
v_gene: TRBV14
j_gene: TRBJ1-5
CDR3aa: ASSPHRGYSNQPQH

len: 10
v_gene: TRBV28
j_gene: TRBJ1-1
CDR3aa: ASSLRPAEAF

len: 13
v_gene: TRBV7-9
j_gene: TRBJ1-1
CDR3aa: ASSWLTGGETEAF

len: 13
v_gene: TRBV7-8
j_gene: TRBJ2-4
CDR3aa: ASSFGGATKNIQY

len: 12
v_gene: TRBV2
j_gene: TRBJ1-1
CDR3aa: ASSRLTVNTEAF